This T cell receptor (beta chain) was sequenced in a study of T-cell reconstitution after alpha-beta-depleted transplantation in children (TCRdb year 2016). Background on the whole study: The study quantitatively tracked T-cell immune reconstitution after TCRalphabeta/CD19-depleted allogeneic hematopoietic cell transplantation in children using TCR repertoire profiling.

The V and J ends are trimmed by 6 bases and 0 bases, leaving 29 bases between them. In the germline V gene (reference sequence), CDR1 corresponds to DFQATT and CDR2 to SNEGSKA. Measured from the cysteine to the phenylalanine, the CDR3 is 19 residues long. Only the CDR3 DNA is retained, 57 bases long and in frame from the first base. About this clonotype itself: No cognate antigen has been identified for it. The record has no base qualities; no much larger clone is one base away.

Receptor amplification or capture employed PCR. Reads for this sample came from an Illumina HiSeq 2500. Molecular barcoding was employed in the preparation of TCR libraries, with unique molecular identifiers being used to normalize TCRbeta repertoire quantification. Using fastp at Q25 and MiXCR, TCRdb reprocessed the public reads and kept productive beta chains. When rows share a CDR3 protein, they turn into one entry using the most common DNA and genes. The sample table holds hundreds of thousands of distinct CDR3 sequences, of which around 11% were seen once. The biggest ten clones account for roughly 2.6% of the sample.

The rearranged segments are TRBV20-1 and TRBJ1-1, with the D gene call left open. The specimen was PBMCs from the stem cell graft donor, collected from the stem cell graft. The source of this sequence is a human donor who donated a stem cell graft to a child with acute lymphoblastic leukemia. The CDR3 reads as follows: CSAHPVRDQLPLMNTEAFF. The nucleotide sequence reads TGCAGTGCCCATCCCGTCCGGGATCAACTACCCCTCATGAACACTGAAGCTTTCTTT.